This TCR beta chain is drawn from a study of technical replicates of blood from several donors. V dropped 7 bases and J dropped 5 bases, with 14 bases sitting between them. The CDR3 loop spans 13 amino acids. Data came from immunoSEQ multiplex PCR; TCRdb stores just in-frame clones and leaves some out. Here the sample spans some 15,000 clones, roughly 84% being singletons. This clone appeared a single time. The source is a human donor in good health. The chain joins TRBV6-7 to TRBJ2-5, with D unresolved. TRBV6-7 is annotated as an ORF whose role is uncertain. The sequencing input was PBMCs. CDR3 residues: CASTENWRETQYF. The CDR3, as DNA: TGTGCCAGCACTGAGAACTGGCGGGAGACCCAGTACTTC.